This TCR beta chain was sequenced in a study of CD8+ T cells in alopecia areata. Overall study: The drug, oral tofacitinib, was given to treated patients at 5 to 10 mg twice daily.

The ends were cut back, 4 bases at V and 0 bases at J, with 11 bases in the middle. Germline V gene lookup returns CDR1 SGHRS and CDR2 YFSETQ. This CDR3 has 15 amino acids. Extraction of RNA preceded its reverse transcription into cDNA, which served as the sequencing template. TCRdb's table, derived via immunoSEQ multiplex PCR, lists solely in-frame clones and lacks some. The top ten clones hold 1.2% of a sample with about 250,000 clones, under 70% of them seen once. This clone was counted only a few times. Other DNA sequences within the sample encode an identical CDR3. This TCR was recovered from a human donor with alopecia areata. This specimen consisted of CD4+ T cells sorted from blood, obtained at week 0. The chain uses TRBV5-1 and TRBJ2-1; tentatively, D is TRBD1 or TRBD2 (5 bases each). CDR3 sequence: CASSLAGSSYNEQFF. CDR3 in DNA: TGCGCCAGCAGCCTCGCAGGGAGCTCCTACAATGAGCAGTTCTTC.